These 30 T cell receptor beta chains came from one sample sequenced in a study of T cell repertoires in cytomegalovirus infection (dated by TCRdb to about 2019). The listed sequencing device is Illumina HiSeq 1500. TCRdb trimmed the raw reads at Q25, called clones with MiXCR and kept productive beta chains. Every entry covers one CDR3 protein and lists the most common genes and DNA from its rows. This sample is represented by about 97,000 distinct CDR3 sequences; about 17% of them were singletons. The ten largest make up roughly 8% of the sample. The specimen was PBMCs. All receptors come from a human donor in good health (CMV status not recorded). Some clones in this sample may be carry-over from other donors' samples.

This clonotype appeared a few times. The CDR3 sequence: CSARAGNQPQHF. The DNA for the CDR3 is TGCAGTGCTAGAGCCGGGAATCAGCCCCAGCATTTT. The V and J genes are TRBV20-1 and TRBJ1-5, with D unclear. V was pared by 1 base and J by 4 bases, with 5 bases between. The CDR3 spans 12 residues. The germline V gene has CDR1 DFQATT and CDR2 SNEGSKA (reference sequence).

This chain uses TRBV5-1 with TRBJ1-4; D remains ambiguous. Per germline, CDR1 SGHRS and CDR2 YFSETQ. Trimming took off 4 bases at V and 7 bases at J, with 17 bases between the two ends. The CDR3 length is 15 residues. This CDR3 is CASSIEIPAVEKLFF. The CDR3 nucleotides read TGCGCCAGCAGCATTGAAATCCCCGCTGTTGAAAAACTGTTTTTT.

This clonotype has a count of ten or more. The CDR3 DNA is TGTGCCAGCAGCCCCCGGGAGTTTGAGGGCTACACCTTC. Translating it yields CASSPREFEGYTF. This chain uses TRBV7-9 with TRBJ1-2, with no clear D. This CDR3 comprises 13 residues. Germline values: CDR1 SEHNR, CDR2 FQNEAQ (reference sequence). V was cut by 5 bases and J by 8 bases, with 15 bases left in between.

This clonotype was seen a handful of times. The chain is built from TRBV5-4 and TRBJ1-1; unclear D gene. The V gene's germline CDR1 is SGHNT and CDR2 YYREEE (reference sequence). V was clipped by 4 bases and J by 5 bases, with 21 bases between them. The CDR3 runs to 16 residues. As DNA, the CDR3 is TGTGCCAGCAGCCCCGATTTAAGTGCCGGGCTAACTGAAGCTTTCTTT. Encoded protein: CASSPDLSAGLTEAFF.

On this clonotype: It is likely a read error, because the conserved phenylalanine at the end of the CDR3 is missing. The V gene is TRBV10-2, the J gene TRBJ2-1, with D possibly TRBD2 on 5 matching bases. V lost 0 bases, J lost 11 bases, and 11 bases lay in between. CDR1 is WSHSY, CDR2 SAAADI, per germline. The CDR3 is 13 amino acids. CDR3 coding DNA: TGCGCCAGCAGTGAGTCGGGAGTCAACCAGCAGTTCCTC. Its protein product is CASSESGVNQQFL.

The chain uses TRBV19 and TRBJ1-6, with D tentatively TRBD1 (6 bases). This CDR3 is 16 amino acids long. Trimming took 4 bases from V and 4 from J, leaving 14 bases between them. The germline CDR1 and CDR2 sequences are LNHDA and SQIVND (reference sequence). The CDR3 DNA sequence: TGTGCCAGTAGTACTACCGGGACACCTTATAATTCACCCCTCCACTTT. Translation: CASSTTGTPYNSPLHF.

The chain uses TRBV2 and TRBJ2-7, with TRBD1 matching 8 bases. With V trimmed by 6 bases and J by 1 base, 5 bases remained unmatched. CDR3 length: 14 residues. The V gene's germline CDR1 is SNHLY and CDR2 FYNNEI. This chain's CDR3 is CASRSGGASYEQYF. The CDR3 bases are TGTGCCAGCAGGTCAGGGGGCGCGTCCTACGAGCAGTACTTC. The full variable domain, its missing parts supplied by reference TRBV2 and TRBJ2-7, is EPEVTQTPSHQVTQMGQEVILRCVPISNHLYFYWYRQILGQKVEFLVSFYNNEISEKSEIFDDQFSVERPDGSNFTLKIRSTKLEDSAMYFCASRSGGASYEQYFGPGTRLTVT.

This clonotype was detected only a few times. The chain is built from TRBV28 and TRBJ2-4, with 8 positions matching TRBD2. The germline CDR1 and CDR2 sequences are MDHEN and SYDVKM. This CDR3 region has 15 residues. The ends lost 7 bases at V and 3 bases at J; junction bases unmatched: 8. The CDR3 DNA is TGTGCCAGCATCGGGGGGGGGGGCCTCAAAAACATTCAGTACTTC. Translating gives CASIGGGGLKNIQYF.

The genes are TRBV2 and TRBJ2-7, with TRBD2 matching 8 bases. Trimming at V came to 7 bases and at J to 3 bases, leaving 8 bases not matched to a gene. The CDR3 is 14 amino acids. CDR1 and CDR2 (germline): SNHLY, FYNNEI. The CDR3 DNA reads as TGTGCCAGCAATTCGGGGGGGGAAAGCTACGAGCAGTACTTC. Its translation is CASNSGGESYEQYF.

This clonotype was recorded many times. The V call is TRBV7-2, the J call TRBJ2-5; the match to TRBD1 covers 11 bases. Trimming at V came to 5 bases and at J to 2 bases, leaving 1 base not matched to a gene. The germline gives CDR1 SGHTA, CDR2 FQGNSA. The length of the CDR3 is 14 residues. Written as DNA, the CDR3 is TGTGCCAGCAGCGGACAGGGGGCTCAAGAGACCCAGTACTTC. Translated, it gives CASSGQGAQETQYF.

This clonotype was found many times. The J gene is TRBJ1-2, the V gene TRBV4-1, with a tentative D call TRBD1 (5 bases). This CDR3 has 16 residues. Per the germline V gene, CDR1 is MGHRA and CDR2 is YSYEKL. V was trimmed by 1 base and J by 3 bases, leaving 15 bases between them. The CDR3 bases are TGCGCCAGCAGCCAAGCATCTTCGTGGGACTACTATGGCTACACCTTC. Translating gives CASSQASSWDYYGYTF.

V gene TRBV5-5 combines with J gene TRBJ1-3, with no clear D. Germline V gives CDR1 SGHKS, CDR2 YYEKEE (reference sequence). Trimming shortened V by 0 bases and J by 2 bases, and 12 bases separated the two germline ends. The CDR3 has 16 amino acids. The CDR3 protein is CASSLGSSQPGNTIYF. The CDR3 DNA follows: TGTGCCAGCAGCTTGGGGAGTAGCCAGCCTGGAAACACCATATATTTT. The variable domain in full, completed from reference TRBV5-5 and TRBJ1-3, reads DAGVTQSPTHLIKTRGQQVTLRCSPISGHKSVSWYQQVLGQGPQFIFQYYEKEERGRGNFPDRFSARQFPNYSSELNVNALLLGDSALYLCASSLGSSQPGNTIYFGEGSWLTVV.

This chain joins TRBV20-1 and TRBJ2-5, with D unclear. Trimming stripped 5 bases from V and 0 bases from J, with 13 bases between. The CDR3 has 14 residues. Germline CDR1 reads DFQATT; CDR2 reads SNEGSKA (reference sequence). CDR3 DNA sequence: TGCAGTGCTTTCGCCGGCCTCCACCAAGAGACCCAGTACTTC. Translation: CSAFAGLHQETQYF.

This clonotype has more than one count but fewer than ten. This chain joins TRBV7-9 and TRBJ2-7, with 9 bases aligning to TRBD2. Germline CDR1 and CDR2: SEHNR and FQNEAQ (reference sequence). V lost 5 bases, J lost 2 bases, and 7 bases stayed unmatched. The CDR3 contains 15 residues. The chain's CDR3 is CASSVSGGTTYEQYF. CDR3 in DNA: TGTGCCAGCAGCGTTAGCGGGGGTACGACCTACGAGCAGTACTTC. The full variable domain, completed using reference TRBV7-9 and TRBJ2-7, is DTGVSQNPRHKITKRGQNVTFRCDPISEHNRLYWYRQTLGQGPEFLTYFQNEAQLEKSRLLSDRFSAERPKGSFSTLEIQRTEQGDSAMYLCASSVSGGTTYEQYFGPGTRLTVT.

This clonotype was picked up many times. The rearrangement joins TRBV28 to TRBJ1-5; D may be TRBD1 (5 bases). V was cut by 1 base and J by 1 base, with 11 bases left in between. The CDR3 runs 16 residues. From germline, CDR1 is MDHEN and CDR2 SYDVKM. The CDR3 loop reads CASSLFRQGSNQPQHF. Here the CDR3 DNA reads TGTGCCAGCAGTTTATTCCGGCAGGGCAGCAATCAGCCCCAGCATTTT.

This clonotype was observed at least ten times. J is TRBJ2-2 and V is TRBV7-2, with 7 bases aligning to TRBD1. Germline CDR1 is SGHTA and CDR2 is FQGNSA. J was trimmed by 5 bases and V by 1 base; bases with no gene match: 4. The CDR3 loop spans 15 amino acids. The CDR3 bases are TGTGCCAGCAGCTTAGGACAGGGTTGGACCGGGGAGCTGTTTTTT. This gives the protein CASSLGQGWTGELFF.

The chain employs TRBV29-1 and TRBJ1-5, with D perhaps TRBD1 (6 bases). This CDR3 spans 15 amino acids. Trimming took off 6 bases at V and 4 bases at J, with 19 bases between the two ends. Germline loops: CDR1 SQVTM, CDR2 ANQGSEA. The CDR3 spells CSVSPGAGANQPQHF. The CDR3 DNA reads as TGCAGCGTCTCCCCTGGGGCAGGGGCGAATCAGCCCCAGCATTTT.

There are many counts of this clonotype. This CDR3 reads CASSFYRGGTDTQYF. CDR3 bases: TGTGCCAGCAGTTTTTACAGGGGTGGCACAGATACGCAGTATTTT. This chain joins TRBV12-3 or TRBV12-4 and TRBJ2-3; 7 bases are shared with TRBD1. The CDR3 is 15 residues long. V shed 3 bases, J shed 1 base, and the junction held 4 bases outside the gene matches.

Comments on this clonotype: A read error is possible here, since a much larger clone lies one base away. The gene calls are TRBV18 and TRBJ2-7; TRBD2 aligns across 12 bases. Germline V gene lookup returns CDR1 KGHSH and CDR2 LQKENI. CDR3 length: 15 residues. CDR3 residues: CANSPGLAGLGEQYF. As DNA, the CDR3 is TGTGCCAACTCACCAGGACTAGCGGGGCTTGGGGAGCAGTACTTC.

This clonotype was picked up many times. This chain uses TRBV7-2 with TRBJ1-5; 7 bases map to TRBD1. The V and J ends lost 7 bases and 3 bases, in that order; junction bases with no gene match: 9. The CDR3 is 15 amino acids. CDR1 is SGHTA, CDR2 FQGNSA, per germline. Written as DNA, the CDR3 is TGTGCCAGCACCCTAAGGGGACAGCTCAATCAGCCCCAGCATTTT. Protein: CASTLRGQLNQPQHF.

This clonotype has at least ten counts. As DNA, the CDR3 is TGTGCCTGGACGGTATGGGACAGAGCCTACAATGAGCAGTTCTTC. This translates into CAWTVWDRAYNEQFF. The genes are TRBV30 and TRBJ2-1, with TRBD1 matching 7 bases. Germline assignment: CDR1 GTSNPN and CDR2 SVGIG (reference sequence). V was pared by 4 bases and J by 2 bases, with 8 bases of the junction left unmatched. The CDR3 spans 15 residues. Based on the CDR3 plus reference TRBV30 and TRBJ2-1, the full variable domain is SQTIHQWPATLVQPVGSPLSLECTVEGTSNPNLYWYRQAAGRGLQLLFYSVGIGQISSEVPQNLSASRPQDRQFILSSKKLLLSDSGFYLCAWTVWDRAYNEQFFGPGTRLTVL.

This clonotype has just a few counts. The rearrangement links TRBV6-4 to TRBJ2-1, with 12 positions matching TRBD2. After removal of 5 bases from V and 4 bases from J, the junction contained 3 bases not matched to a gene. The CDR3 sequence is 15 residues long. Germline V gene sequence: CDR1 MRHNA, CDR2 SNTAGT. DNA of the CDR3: TGTGCCAGCAGTTCTAGCGGGGGGGAATACAATGAGCAGTTCTTC. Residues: CASSSSGGEYNEQFF.

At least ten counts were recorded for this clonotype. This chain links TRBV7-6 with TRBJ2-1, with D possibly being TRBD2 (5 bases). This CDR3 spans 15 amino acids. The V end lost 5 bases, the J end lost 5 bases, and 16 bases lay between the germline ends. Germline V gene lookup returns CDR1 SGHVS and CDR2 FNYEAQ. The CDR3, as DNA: TGTGCCAGCAGCCCATCTTACGAGGGTCACAATGAGCAGTTCTTC. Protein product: CASSPSYEGHNEQFF.

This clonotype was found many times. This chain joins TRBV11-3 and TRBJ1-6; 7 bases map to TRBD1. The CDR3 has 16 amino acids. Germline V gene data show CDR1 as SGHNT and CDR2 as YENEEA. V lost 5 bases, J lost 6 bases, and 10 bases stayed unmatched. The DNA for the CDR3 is TGTGCCAGCAGCCAAGTGAAGGACAGGATTAATTCACCCCTCCACTTT. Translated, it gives CASSQVKDRINSPLHF.

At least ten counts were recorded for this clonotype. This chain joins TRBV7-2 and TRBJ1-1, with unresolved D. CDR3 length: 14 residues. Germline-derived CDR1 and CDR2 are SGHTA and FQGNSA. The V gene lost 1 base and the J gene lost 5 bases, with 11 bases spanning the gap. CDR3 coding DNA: TGTGCCAGCAGCTTAGTGTTTAAGGAAACTGAAGCTTTCTTT. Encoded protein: CASSLVFKETEAFF.

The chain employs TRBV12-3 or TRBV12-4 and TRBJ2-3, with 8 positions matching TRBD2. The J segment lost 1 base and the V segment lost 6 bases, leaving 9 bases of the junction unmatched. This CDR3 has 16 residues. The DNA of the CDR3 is TGTGCCAGCAGCCCTCTAACTAGCGGAGGCACAGATACGCAGTATTTT. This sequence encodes CASSPLTSGGTDTQYF.

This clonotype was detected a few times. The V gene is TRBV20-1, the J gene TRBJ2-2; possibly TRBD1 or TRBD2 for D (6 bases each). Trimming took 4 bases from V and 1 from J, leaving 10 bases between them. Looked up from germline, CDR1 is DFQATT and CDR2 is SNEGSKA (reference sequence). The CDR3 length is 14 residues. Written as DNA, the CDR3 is TGCAGTGCTATCGGGGGCATGAACACCGGGGAGCTGTTTTTT. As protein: CSAIGGMNTGELFF.

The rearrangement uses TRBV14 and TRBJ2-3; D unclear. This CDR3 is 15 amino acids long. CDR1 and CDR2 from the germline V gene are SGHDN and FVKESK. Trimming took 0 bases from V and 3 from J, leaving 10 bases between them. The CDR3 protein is CASSQDGKTTDTQYF. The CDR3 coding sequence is TGTGCCAGCAGCCAAGATGGCAAAACAACAGATACGCAGTATTTT.

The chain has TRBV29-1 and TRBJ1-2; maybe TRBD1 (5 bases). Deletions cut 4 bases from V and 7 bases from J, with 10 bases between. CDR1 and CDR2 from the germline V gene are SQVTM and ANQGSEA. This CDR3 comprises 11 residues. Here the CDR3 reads CSVGGEAGYTF. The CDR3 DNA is TGCAGCGTTGGAGGGGAGGCTGGCTACACCTTC.

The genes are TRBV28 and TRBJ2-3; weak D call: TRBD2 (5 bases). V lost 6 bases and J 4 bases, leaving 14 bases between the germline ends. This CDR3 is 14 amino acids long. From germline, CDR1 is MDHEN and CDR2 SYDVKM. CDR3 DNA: TGTGCCAGCAGGCCCCGGGAAAGCTCAGATACGCAGTATTTT. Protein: CASRPRESSDTQYF.